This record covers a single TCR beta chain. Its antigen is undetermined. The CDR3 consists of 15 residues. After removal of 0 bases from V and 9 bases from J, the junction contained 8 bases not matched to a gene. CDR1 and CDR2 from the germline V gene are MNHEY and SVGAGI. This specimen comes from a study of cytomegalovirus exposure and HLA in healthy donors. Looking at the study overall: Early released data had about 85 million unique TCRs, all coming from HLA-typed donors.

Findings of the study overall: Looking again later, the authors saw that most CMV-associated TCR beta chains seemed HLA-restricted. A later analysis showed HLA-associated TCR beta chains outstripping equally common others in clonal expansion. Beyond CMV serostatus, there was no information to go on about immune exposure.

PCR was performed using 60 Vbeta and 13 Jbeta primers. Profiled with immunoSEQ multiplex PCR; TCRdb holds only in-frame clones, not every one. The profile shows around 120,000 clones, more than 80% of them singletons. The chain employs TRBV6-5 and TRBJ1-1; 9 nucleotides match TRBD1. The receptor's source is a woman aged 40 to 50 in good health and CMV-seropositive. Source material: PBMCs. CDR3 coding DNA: TGTGCCAGCAGTTACTCACCGGGACAGGGACAGCAAGCTTTCTTT. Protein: CASSYSPGQGQQAFF.